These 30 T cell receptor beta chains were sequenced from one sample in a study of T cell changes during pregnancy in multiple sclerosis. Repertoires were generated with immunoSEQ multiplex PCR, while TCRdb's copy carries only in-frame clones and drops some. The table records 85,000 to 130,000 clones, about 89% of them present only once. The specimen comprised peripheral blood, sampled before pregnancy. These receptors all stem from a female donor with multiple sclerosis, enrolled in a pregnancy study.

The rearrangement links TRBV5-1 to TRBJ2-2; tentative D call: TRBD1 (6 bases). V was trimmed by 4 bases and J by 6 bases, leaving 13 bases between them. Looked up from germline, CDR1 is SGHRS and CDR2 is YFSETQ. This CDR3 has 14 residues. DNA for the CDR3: TGCGCCAGCAGCGCCCGAGGGGGTCCCGGGGAGCTGTTTTTT. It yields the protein CASSARGGPGELFF.

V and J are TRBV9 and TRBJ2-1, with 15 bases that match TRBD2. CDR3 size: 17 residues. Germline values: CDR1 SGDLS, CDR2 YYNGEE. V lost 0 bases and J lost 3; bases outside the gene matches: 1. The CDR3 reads CASSVEGLAGGYNEQFF. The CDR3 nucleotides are TGTGCCAGCAGCGTAGAGGGACTAGCGGGGGGCTACAATGAGCAGTTCTTC.

The CDR3 coding sequence is TGTGCCAGCAGCTTAGGTCCTAGGAGGAATGAGCAGTTCTTC. Residues: CASSLGPRRNEQFF. The chain is built from TRBV7-2 and TRBJ2-1, with D possibly matching TRBD2 (5 bases). Deletions cut 1 base from V and 7 bases from J, with 11 bases between. The CDR3 is 14 amino acids. The germline CDR1 and CDR2 sequences are SGHTA and FQGNSA.

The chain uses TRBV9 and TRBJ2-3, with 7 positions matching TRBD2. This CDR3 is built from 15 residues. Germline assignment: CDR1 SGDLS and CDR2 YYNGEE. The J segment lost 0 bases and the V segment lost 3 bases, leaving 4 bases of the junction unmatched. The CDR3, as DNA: TGTGCCAGCAGCGGGGGACTAACTAGCACAGATACGCAGTATTTT. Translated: CASSGGLTSTDTQYF.

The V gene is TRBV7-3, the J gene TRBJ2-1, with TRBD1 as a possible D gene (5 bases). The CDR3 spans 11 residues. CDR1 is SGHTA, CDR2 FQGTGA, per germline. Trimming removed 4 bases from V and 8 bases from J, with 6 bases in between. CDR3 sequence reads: CASSSGHEQFF. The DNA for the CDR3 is TGTGCCAGCAGCTCAGGGCATGAGCAGTTCTTC. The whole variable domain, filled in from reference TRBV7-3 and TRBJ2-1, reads GAGVSQTPSNKVTEKGKYVELRCDPISGHTALYWYRQSLGQGPEFLIYFQGTGAADDSGLPNDRFFAVRPEGSVSTLKIQRTERGDSAVYLCASSSGHEQFFGPGTRLTVL.

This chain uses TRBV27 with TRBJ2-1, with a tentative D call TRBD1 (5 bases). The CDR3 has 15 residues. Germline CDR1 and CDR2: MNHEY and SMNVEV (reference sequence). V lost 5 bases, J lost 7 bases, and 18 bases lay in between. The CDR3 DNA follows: TGTGCCAGCAGTCCCGATTTCACAGGTAGGAATGAGCAGTTCTTC. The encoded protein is CASSPDFTGRNEQFF.

CDR3 DNA: TGTGCCAGCAGCCAGACCCTGGACAGTGACTACGAGCAGTACTTC. Residues: CASSQTLDSDYEQYF. J is TRBJ2-7 and V is TRBV5-4, with a possible D match to TRBD1 (6 bases). CDR3 length: 15 amino acids. Germline V CDR1 and CDR2: SGHNT, YYREEE (reference sequence). V lost 4 bases and J 3 bases, leaving 17 bases between the germline ends.

Here the CDR3 DNA reads TGTGCCAGCAGCCCTAGGGGGGGGCAAGGGTACGAGCAGTACTTC. Its translation is CASSPRGGQGYEQYF. The chain uses TRBV11-3 and TRBJ2-7; possibly TRBD2 for D (7 bases). The CDR3 length is 15 residues. In germline, CDR1 is SGHNT, CDR2 YENEEA. Trimming stripped 5 bases from V and 4 bases from J, with 18 bases between. The full variable domain, with the rest looked up from reference TRBV11-3 and TRBJ2-7, is EAGVVQSPRYKIIEKKQPVAFWCNPISGHNTLYWYLQNLGQGPELLIRYENEEAVDDSQLPKDRFSAERLKGVDSTLKIQPAELGDSAVYLCASSPRGGQGYEQYFGPGTRLTVT.

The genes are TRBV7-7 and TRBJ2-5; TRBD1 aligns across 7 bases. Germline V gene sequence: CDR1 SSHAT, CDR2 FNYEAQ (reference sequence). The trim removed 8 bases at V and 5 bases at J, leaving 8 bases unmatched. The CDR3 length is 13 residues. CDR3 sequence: CASCTGVGETQYF. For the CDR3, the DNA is TGTGCCAGCTGCACAGGGGTGGGGGAGACCCAGTACTTC. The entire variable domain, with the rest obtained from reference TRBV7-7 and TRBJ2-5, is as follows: GAGVSQSPRYKVTKRGQDVTLRCDPISSHATLYWYQQALGQGPEFLTYFNYEAQPDKSGLPSDRFSAERPEGSISTLTIQRTEQRDSAMYRCASCTGVGETQYFGPGTRLLVL.

The CDR3 DNA sequence: TGTGCCACCAGCAGAGACCACCCAGCGGGAGGGTACACCGGGGAGCTGTTTTTT. Translating it yields CATSRDHPAGGYTGELFF. This chain connects TRBV15 to TRBJ2-2; 10 positions agree with TRBD2. With V trimmed by 0 bases and J by 3 bases, 7 bases remained unmatched. Germline values: CDR1 LNHNV, CDR2 YYDKDF (reference sequence). The CDR3 runs to 18 residues. Using reference TRBV15 and TRBJ2-2 for the parts outside the CDR3, the full variable domain is DAMVIQNPRYQVTQFGKPVTLSCSQTLNHNVMYWYQQKSSQAPKLLFHYYDKDFNNEADTPDNFQSRRPNTSFCFLDIRSPGLGDTAMYLCATSRDHPAGGYTGELFFGEGSRLTVL.

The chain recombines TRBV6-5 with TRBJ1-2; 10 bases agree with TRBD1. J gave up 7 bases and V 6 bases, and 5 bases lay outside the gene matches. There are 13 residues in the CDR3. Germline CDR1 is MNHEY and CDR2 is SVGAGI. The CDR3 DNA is TGTGCCAGCAGAAAGGGACAGGGGATTGGCTACACCTTC. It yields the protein CASRKGQGIGYTF.

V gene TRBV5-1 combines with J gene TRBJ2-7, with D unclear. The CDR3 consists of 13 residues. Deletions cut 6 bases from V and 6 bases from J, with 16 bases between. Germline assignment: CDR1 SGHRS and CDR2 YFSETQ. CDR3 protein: CASTMSTRAEQYF. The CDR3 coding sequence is TGCGCCAGCACGATGTCTACGCGCGCCGAGCAGTACTTC.

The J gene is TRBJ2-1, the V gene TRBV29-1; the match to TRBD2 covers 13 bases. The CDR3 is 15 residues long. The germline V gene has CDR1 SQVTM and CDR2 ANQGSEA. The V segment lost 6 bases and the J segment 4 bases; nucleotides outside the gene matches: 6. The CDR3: CSVGLAGVSYNEQFF. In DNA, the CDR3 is TGCAGCGTAGGACTAGCGGGAGTATCGTACAATGAGCAGTTCTTC.

DNA of the CDR3: TGTGCCAGCAGTGAAAAGGCAGGGGAAAATGAAAAACTGTTTTTT. This sequence encodes CASSEKAGENEKLFF. The V gene is TRBV6-1, the J gene TRBJ1-4, with D tentatively TRBD1 (6 bases). Per germline, CDR1 MNHNS and CDR2 SASEGT. The CDR3 has 15 residues. The V end lost 2 bases, the J end lost 5 bases, and 12 bases lay between the germline ends.

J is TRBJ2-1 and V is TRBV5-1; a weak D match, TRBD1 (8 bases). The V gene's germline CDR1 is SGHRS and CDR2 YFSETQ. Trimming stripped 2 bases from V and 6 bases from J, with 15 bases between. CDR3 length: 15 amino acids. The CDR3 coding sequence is TGCGCCAGCAGCTTCCACAGGGGGGGGTCCAATGAGCAGTTCTTC. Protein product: CASSFHRGGSNEQFF. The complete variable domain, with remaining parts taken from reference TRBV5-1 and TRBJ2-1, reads KAGVTQTPRYLIKTRGQQVTLSCSPISGHRSVSWYQQTPGQGLQFLFEYFSETQRNKGNFPGRFSGRQFSNSRSEMNVSTLELGDSALYLCASSFHRGGSNEQFFGPGTRLTVL.

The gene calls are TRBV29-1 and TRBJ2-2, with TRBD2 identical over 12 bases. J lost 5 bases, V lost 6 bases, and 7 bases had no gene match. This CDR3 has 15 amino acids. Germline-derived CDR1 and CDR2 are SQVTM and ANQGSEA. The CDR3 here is CSVPGLAGSTGELFF. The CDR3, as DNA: TGCAGCGTCCCGGGACTAGCGGGTTCGACCGGGGAGCTGTTTTTT.

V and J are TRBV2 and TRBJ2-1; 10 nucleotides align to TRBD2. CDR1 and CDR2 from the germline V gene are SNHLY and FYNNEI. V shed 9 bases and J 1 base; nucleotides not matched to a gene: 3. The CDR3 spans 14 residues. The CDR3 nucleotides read TGTGCCAGTCGAGCGGGAGGGTCCTACAATGAGCAGTTCTTC. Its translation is CASRAGGSYNEQFF.

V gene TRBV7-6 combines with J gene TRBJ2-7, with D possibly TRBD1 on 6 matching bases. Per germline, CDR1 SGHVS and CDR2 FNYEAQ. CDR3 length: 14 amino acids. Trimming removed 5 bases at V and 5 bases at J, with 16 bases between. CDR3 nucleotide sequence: TGTGCCAGCAGCCTCCTCGGGGACATCGACGAGCAGTACTTC. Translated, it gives CASSLLGDIDEQYF.

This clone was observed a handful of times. The DNA for the CDR3 is TGCGCCAGCAGCCAAGTAAGCGGGGGGGCGAATGAGCAGTTCTTC. Protein sequence: CASSQVSGGANEQFF. The J gene is TRBJ2-1, the V gene TRBV4-3; 10 bases agree with TRBD2. This CDR3 contains 15 residues. With 1 base clipped from V and 7 bases from J, the junction kept 4 bases outside the gene matches. The germline V gene has CDR1 LGHNA and CDR2 YSLEER.

As DNA, the CDR3 is TGTGCCAGCAGTAGGACTGCTGGAAACACCATATATTTT. Protein product: CASSRTAGNTIYF. The chain is built from TRBV25-1 and TRBJ1-3, with D hard to call. Germline lookup yields CDR1 MGHDK and CDR2 SYGVNS. V lost 5 bases, J lost 2 bases, and 7 bases lay in between. The CDR3 covers 13 residues.

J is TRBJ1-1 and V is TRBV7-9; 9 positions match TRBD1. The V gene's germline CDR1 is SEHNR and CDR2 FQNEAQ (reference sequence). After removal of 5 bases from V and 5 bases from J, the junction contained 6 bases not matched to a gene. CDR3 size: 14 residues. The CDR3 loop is CASSTGTGKTEAFF. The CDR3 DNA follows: TGTGCCAGCAGCACCGGGACAGGGAAGACTGAAGCTTTCTTT.

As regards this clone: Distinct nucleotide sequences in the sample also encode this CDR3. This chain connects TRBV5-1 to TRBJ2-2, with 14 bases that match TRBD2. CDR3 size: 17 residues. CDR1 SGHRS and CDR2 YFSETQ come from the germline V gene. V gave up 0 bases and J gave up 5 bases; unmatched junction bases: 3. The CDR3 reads CASSLGLAGGPTGELFF. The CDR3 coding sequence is TGCGCCAGCAGCTTGGGACTAGCGGGAGGGCCTACCGGGGAGCTGTTTTTT.

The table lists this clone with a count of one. CDR3 sequence: CASSPRTFSTYEQYF. CDR3 bases: TGTGCCAGCAGCCCACGGACTTTCTCCACCTACGAGCAGTACTTC. The chain employs TRBV28 and TRBJ2-7; D might be TRBD2 (5 bases). Trimming removed 6 bases at V and 2 bases at J, with 17 bases between. There are 15 residues in the CDR3. Germline values: CDR1 MDHEN, CDR2 SYDVKM.

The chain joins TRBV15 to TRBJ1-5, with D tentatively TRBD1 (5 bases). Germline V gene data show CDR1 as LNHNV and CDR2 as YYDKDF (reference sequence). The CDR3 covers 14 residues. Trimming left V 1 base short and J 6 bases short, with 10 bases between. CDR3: CATSRAQGGQPQHF. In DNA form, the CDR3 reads TGTGCCACCAGCAGAGCTCAGGGAGGTCAGCCCCAGCATTTT.

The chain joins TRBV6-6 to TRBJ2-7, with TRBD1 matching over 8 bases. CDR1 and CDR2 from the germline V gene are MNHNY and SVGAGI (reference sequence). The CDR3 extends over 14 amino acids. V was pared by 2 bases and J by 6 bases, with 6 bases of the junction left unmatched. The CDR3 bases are TGTGCCAGCAGTTACCGGACAGGGATGAGCGAGCAGTACTTC. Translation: CASSYRTGMSEQYF.

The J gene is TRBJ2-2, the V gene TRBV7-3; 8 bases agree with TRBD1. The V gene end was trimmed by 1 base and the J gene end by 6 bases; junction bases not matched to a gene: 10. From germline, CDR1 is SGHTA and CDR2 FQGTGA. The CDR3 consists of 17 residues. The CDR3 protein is CASSLIHSDRGPGELFF. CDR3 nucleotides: TGTGCCAGCAGCTTAATACATAGTGACAGGGGTCCCGGGGAGCTGTTTTTT.

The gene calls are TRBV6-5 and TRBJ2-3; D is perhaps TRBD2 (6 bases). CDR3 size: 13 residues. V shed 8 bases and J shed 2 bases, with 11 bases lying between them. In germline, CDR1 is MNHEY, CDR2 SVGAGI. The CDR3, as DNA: TGTGCCAGCTCGCGGGACTTCACAGATACGCAGTATTTT. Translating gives CASSRDFTDTQYF.

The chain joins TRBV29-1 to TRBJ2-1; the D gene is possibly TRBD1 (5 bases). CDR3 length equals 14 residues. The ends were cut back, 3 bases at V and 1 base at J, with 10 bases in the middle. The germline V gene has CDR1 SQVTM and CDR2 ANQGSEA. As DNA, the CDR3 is TGCAGCGTTGATTTAGGACAATCCTACAATGAGCAGTTCTTC. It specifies CSVDLGQSYNEQFF.

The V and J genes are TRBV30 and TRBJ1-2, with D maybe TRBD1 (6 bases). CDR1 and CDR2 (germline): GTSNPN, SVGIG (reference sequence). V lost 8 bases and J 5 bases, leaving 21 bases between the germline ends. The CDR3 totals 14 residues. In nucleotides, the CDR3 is TGTGCCGGCACCAATAGAACCGACAGGTATGGCTACACCTTC. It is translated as CAGTNRTDRYGYTF.

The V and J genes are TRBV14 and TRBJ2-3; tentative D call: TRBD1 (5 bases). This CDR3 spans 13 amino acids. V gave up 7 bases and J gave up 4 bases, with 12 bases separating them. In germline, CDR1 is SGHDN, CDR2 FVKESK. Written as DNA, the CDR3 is TGTGCCAGCACACAGGCAATAGCAGATACGCAGTATTTT. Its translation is CASTQAIADTQYF. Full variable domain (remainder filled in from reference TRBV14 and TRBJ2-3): EAGVTQFPSHSVIEKGQTVTLRCDPISGHDNLYWYRRVMGKEIKFLLHFVKESKQDESGMPNNRFLAERTGGTYSTLKVQPAELEDSGVYFCASTQAIADTQYFGPGTRLTVL.